This TCR beta chain comes out of a study of blood T cell repertoires in COVID-19. Study-level background: The United States, Italy and Spain provided the acute and convalescent COVID-19 samples.

Germline CDR1 is PRHDT and CDR2 is FYEKMQ (reference sequence). The CDR3 covers 16 residues. V lost 4 bases and J 0 bases, leaving 12 bases between the germline ends. Clones were read by immunoSEQ multiplex PCR, and TCRdb kept only the in-frame ones, dropping some. The sample records some 340,000 clones, over 70% being singletons. Source material: peripheral blood. The rearrangement uses TRBV13 and TRBJ1-4, with D possibly TRBD1 on 5 matching bases. This TCR was sampled from a man aged 30 to 45 with active or convalescent COVID-19. The DNA for the CDR3 is TGTGCCAGCAGCTGCCCCCGACAGACAACTAATGAAAAACTGTTTTTT. Amino acid sequence: CASSCPRQTTNEKLFF.